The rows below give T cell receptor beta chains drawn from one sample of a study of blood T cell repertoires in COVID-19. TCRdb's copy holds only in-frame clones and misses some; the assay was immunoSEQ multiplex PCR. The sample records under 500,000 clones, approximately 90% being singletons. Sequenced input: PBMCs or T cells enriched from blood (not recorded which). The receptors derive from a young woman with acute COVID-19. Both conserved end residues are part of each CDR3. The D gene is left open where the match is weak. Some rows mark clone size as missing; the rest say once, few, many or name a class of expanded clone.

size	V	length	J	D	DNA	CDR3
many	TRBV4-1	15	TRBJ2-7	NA	TGCGCCAGCAGCCGAGGCCAGGGGCGTTCCTACGAGCAGTACTTC	CASSRGQGRSYEQYF
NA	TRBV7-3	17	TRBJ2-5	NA	TGTGCCAGCAGCCGCGCCGGCGGGGTGGGCGGAGCGGAGACCCAGTACTTC	CASSRAGGVGGAETQYF
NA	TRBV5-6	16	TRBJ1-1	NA	TGTGCCAGCAGCTTGGGCCTCTCGGGACTCGTCACTGAAGCTTTCTTT	CASSLGLSGLVTEAFF
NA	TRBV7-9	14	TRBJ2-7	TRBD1	TGTGCCAGCAGCTTTACAGGGGGCCTAGATGAGCAGTACTTC	CASSFTGGLDEQYF
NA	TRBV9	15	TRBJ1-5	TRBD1	TGTGCCAGCAGCGTTGGACAGGGAGGCAATCAGCCCCAGCATTTT	CASSVGQGGNQPQHF
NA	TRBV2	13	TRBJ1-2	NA	TGTGCCAGAAGACTGACGCAACCCTATGGCTACACCTTC	CARRLTQPYGYTF
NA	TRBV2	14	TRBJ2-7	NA	TGTGCCAGCACCGACACGCCTTCCGGGGGCGAGCAGTACTTC	CASTDTPSGGEQYF
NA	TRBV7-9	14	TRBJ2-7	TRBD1	TGTGCCAGCAGCGTGGGACAGGGAAGGTACGAGCAGTACTTC	CASSVGQGRYEQYF
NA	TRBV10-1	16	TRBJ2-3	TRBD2	TGCGCCAGCAGCTTGACTAGCGGGAGCTTCACAGATACGCAGTATTTT	CASSLTSGSFTDTQYF
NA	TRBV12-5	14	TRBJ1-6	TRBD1	TGTGCTAGTGCCATGGGACAGGGGGATTCACCCCTCCACTTT	CASAMGQGDSPLHF
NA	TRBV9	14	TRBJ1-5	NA	TGTGCCAGCAGCGTAGTTTTTCACAATCAGCCCCAGCATTTT	CASSVVFHNQPQHF
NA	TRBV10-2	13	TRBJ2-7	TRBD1	TGCGCCAGTTCAGTAGGACAGGGATACGAGCAGTACTTC	CASSVGQGYEQYF
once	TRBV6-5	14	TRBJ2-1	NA	TGTGCCAGCAGCTACGGACTACCTTACAATGAGCAGTTCTTC	CASSYGLPYNEQFF
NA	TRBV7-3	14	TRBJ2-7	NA	TGTGCCAGCAGCCAAGGCCCGGGGTCCTACGAGCAGTACTTC	CASSQGPGSYEQYF
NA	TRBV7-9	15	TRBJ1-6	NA	TGTGCCAGCAGCCCCGGTCGGGGTTATAATTCACCCCTCCACTTT	CASSPGRGYNSPLHF
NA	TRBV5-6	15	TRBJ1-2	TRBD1	TGTGCCAGCAGCCCAGGGACAGGGTTCTCCCATGGCTACACCTTC	CASSPGTGFSHGYTF
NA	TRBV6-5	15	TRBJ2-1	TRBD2	TGTGCCAGCAGTTACGGGAGGGCCTGGGACAATGAGCAGTTCTTC	CASSYGRAWDNEQFF
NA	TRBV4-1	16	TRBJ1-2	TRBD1	TGCGCCAGCAGCCAAACGACCACAGGGGGCTTCTATGGCTACACCTTC	CASSQTTTGGFYGYTF
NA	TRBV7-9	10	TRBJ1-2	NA	TGTGCCAGCATGGGCCGGGGCTACACCTTC	CASMGRGYTF
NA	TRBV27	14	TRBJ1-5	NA	TGTGCCAGCAGTTCCGGGCAGGGTAATCAGCCCCAGCATTTT	CASSSGQGNQPQHF
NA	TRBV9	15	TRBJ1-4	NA	TGTGCCAGCACCAGGGGACAAGCAACTAATGAAAAACTGTTTTTT	CASTRGQATNEKLFF
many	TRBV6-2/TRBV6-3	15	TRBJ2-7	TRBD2	TGTGCCAGCAGTCAGATGCGGGGACTAGACGGCGAGCAGTACTTC	CASSQMRGLDGEQYF
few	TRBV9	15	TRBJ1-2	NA	TGTGCCAGCAGCGTAGTGGAGAGTCCGGTCTATGGCTACACCTTC	CASSVVESPVYGYTF
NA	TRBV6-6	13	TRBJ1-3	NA	TGTGCCAGCAGGGGGGGAGACGGAAACACCATATATTTT	CASRGGDGNTIYF
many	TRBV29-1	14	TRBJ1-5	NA	TGCAGCGCGGGCGAGGACAGTAACAATCAGCCCCAGCATTTT	CSAGEDSNNQPQHF
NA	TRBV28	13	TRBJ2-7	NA	TGTGCCAGCACCCAGGGTAGGATTAGCGAGCAGTACTTC	CASTQGRISEQYF
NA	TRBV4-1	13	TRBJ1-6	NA	TGCGCCAGCAGCCAAGCTCAGGGCGCACCCCTCCACTTT	CASSQAQGAPLHF
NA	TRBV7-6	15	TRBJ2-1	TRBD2	TGTGCCAGCAGCCCTCTAGCGGGGGGGCACAATGAGCAGTTCTTC	CASSPLAGGHNEQFF
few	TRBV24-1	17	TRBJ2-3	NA	TGTGCCACCAGTGGCGCGGGGCCGGGCGGGGCCGGAGATACGCAGTATTTT	CATSGAGPGGAGDTQYF
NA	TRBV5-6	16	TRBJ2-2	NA	TGTGCCAGCAGCTTGGCTCTGGGCAAGTCCACCGGGGAGCTGTTTTTT	CASSLALGKSTGELFF
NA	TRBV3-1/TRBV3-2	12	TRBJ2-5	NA	TGTGCCAGCACCTCAAGTGGCGAGACCCAGTACTTC	CASTSSGETQYF
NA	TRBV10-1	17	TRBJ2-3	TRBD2	TGCGCCAGCAGTGAGGCGGGACTAGCGAGTGGCACAGATACGCAGTATTTT	CASSEAGLASGTDTQYF
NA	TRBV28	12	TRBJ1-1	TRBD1	TGTGCCAGCAGAGGGACAGGGGCACGGGCTTTCTTT	CASRGTGARAFF
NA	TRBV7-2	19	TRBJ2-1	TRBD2	TGTGCCAGCAGCTTAGGTCCGGCGGGAGCCCTCTCGGTTTACAATGAGCAGTTCTTC	CASSLGPAGALSVYNEQFF
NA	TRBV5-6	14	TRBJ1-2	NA	TGTGCCAGCAGCTTCTCAGGCTCTCACTATGGCTACACCTTC	CASSFSGSHYGYTF
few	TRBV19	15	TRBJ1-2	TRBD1	TGTGCCAGTAGCTATAAAATGGACAGGTCCTATGGCTACACCTTC	CASSYKMDRSYGYTF
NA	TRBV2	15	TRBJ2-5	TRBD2	TGTGCCAGCAGTGATGGTCTAGCGGGATGGGAGACCCAGTACTTC	CASSDGLAGWETQYF
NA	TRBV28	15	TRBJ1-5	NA	TGTGCCAGCAGTTTGGACAGCAAGCTTAATCAGCCCCAGCATTTT	CASSLDSKLNQPQHF
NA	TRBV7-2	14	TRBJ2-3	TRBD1	TGTGCCAGCAGCCGGGACAGGGGCCCAGATACGCAGTATTTT	CASSRDRGPDTQYF
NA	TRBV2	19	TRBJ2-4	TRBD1	TGTGCCAGCAGTGATATTGGGGACAACAGGGGGCGCCCGAAAAACATTCAGTACTTC	CASSDIGDNRGRPKNIQYF
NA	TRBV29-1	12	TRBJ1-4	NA	TGCAGCGTTGAAGTCCAGGGAGAAAAACTGTTTTTT	CSVEVQGEKLFF
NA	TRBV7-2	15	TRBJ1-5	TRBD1	TGTGCCAGCAGGGCCGGACAGGGTGGATATCAGCCCCAGCATTTT	CASRAGQGGYQPQHF
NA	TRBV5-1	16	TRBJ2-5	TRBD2	TGCGCCAGCAGCTCCCCGGGTAGCGGGCTACAAGAGACCCAGTACTTC	CASSSPGSGLQETQYF
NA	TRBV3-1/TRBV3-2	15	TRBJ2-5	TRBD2	TGTGCCAGCAGCCAACGGGGGGGCCTTCAAGAGACCCAGTACTTC	CASSQRGGLQETQYF
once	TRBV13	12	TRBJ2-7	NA	TGTGCCAGCAGCTTAGGGGGAGGCGAGCAGTACTTC	CASSLGGGEQYF
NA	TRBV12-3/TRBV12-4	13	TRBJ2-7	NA	TGTGCCAGCAGTTTAACAGGAATGAACGAGCAGTACTTC	CASSLTGMNEQYF
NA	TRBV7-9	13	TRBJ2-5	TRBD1	TGTGCCAGCACGCATACAGGGGGGAAAGGCCAGTACTTC	CASTHTGGKGQYF
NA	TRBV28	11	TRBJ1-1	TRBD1	TGTGCCAGCAGTGGACAGGTCGAAGCTTTCTTT	CASSGQVEAFF
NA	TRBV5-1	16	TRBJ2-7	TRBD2	TGCGCCAGCAGCTTGGCAAGGACTAGCGGCACCTACGAGCAGTACTTC	CASSLARTSGTYEQYF
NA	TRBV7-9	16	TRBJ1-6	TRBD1	TGTGCCAGCAGCGCAGACAGGGGCCAGGGTACTTCACCCCTCCACTTT	CASSADRGQGTSPLHF